These 19 T cell receptor beta chains were all obtained from the same sample, sequenced in a study of tumor-infiltrating lymphocytes in primary liver carcinoma. Priming with a constant-region primer yielded TCR beta cDNA from approximately 500 ng total RNA. Slightly modified ARM-PCR served as the procedure for the TCR beta libraries. These libraries came from three rounds of nested multiplex PCR. Primers for the first two PCR rounds were TRBV1-TRBV30 forward primers and a C-beta reverse primer (roughly 10 cycles per round). TCRdb called the multiplex PCR reads again in MiXCR, with one record for every CDR3 protein. The repertoire holds 180,000 or so distinct CDR3 sequences, with about 55% as singletons. Germline DNA was also extracted, and blood RNA was taken from unsorted whole blood. Specimen: peripheral blood. Receptor source: a middle-aged man with primary liver carcinoma and hepatitis B virus infection.

This chain joins TRBV7-9 and TRBJ2-7; perhaps TRBD2 as D (6 bases). This CDR3 region has 14 residues. With 3 bases removed from V and 1 base from J, the gap between germline ends came to 10 bases. Germline V gene sequence: CDR1 SEHNR, CDR2 FQNEAQ (reference sequence). CDR3 protein: CASSFGGGSYEQYF. Written as DNA, the CDR3 is TGTGCCAGCAGCTTTGGTGGGGGGTCCTACGAGCAGTACTTC.

This chain joins TRBV10-3 and TRBJ2-3; 7 positions match TRBD1. Germline CDR1 reads ENHRY; CDR2 reads SYGVKD. V was clipped by 0 bases and J by 10 bases; unmatched bases: 7. The CDR3 has 14 amino acids. The CDR3 DNA follows: TGTGCCATCAGTGAGTCCGGAACAGGGGATGCGCAGTATTTT. This encodes CAISESGTGDAQYF.

This CDR3 is CASSAHPGTVTEQFF. The DNA for the CDR3 is TGCGCCAGCAGCGCCCACCCCGGGACAGTCACTGAGCAGTTCTTC. V usage is TRBV4-1 and J usage is TRBJ2-1; 7 positions agree with TRBD1. V lost 5 bases and J lost 9; bases outside the gene matches: 13. The CDR3 loop spans 15 amino acids. Germline loops: CDR1 MGHRA, CDR2 YSYEKL.

The V gene is TRBV11-2, the J gene TRBJ2-1; D call uncertain. V shed 2 bases and J shed 0 bases, with 11 bases lying between them. This CDR3 is built from 16 residues. Per the germline V gene, CDR1 is SGHAT and CDR2 is FQNNGV. The CDR3 DNA sequence: TGTGCCAGCAGCTTAACGGAGCGCAGCTCCTACAATGAGCAGTTCTTC. Its protein product is CASSLTERSSYNEQFF.

A word on this clonotype: A junction boundary mismatches the germline segment, possibly from a read error. This rearrangement joins TRBV6-4 to TRBJ2-1; tentative D call: TRBD2 (6 bases). The CDR3 spans 14 residues. Germline lookup yields CDR1 MRHNA and CDR2 SNTAGT. Written as DNA, the CDR3 is TGTGCCAGCAGTGACTCTCCAATGGGAGGTGAGCAGCTCTTC. This gives the protein CASSDSPMGGEQLF.

Details on this clonotype: A read error may produce the germline difference seen at one junction end. The chain carries TRBV11-2 and TRBJ2-3, with 7 bases identical to TRBD2. The CDR3 has 17 amino acids. Per the germline V gene, CDR1 is SGHAT and CDR2 is FQNNGV. CDR3 residues: CAGSPPYSQREGDTQYF. The CDR3 coding sequence is TGTGCCGGCAGCCCACCTTACTCACAGAGGGAGGGAGATACGCAGTATTTT.

This clonotype was seen a handful of times. This sequence may be a read error, since a much larger clone differs from it by one base. The chain recombines TRBV10-3 with TRBJ2-2; possible D gene TRBD1, 6 bases. The germline V and J ends were trimmed by 4 bases and 0 bases, with 9 bases remaining between them. The V gene's germline CDR1 is ENHRY and CDR2 SYGVKD. The length of the CDR3 is 15 residues. CDR3 in amino acids: CAISVGTPNTGELFF. In DNA form, the CDR3 reads TGTGCCATCAGTGTGGGGACACCGAACACCGGGGAGCTGTTTTTT.

The rearrangement joins TRBV12-3 or TRBV12-4 to TRBJ2-2; weak D call: TRBD2 (6 bases). The V and J ends lost 5 bases and 1 base respectively, with 14 bases between them. This CDR3 region has 16 residues. In DNA, the CDR3 is TGTGCCAGCAGTCAAGCAGGGCGGGAGAACACCGGGGAGCTGTTTTTT. It codes for CASSQAGRENTGELFF.

This clonotype was picked up a small number of times. The chain carries TRBV4-2 and TRBJ2-7, with unresolved D. V dropped 1 base and J dropped 3 bases, with 10 bases sitting between them. CDR1 and CDR2 (germline): LGHNA, YNFKEQ. The CDR3 is made up of 14 amino acids. This chain's CDR3 is CASSQVRADYEQYF. The CDR3 DNA is TGTGCCAGCAGCCAAGTTAGGGCTGACTACGAGCAGTACTTC.

This clonotype was found a few times. The chain has TRBV5-5 and TRBJ2-7; 12 bases align to TRBD2. The germline CDR1 and CDR2 sequences are SGHKS and YYEKEE (reference sequence). This CDR3 spans 14 amino acids. The ends lost 0 bases at V and 6 bases at J; junction bases unmatched: 1. The CDR3 loop is CASSLGLAGVEQYF. The CDR3 DNA reads as TGTGCCAGCAGCTTGGGACTAGCGGGAGTCGAGCAGTACTTC.

The chain employs TRBV28 and TRBJ2-5; D tentatively reads TRBD1 or TRBD2 (5 bases each). V was trimmed by 4 bases and J by 0 bases, leaving 15 bases between them. The CDR3 covers 16 residues. The germline CDR1 and CDR2 sequences are MDHEN and SYDVKM. For the CDR3, the DNA is TGTGCCAGCAGTTCTCCTGGGGGAGTCCACCAAGAGACCCAGTACTTC. It yields the protein CASSSPGGVHQETQYF.

Concerning this clonotype itself: A much larger clonotype is one base distant, so this may be a read error. The V call is TRBV29-1, the J call TRBJ2-1; TRBD1 is a possible D gene (6 bases). The germline V gene has CDR1 SQVTM and CDR2 ANQGSEA. CDR3 length equals 11 residues. V was cut by 7 bases and J by 10 bases, with 14 bases left in between. CDR3 in DNA: TGCAGCGCCTTAACAGGGAACGAGCAGTTCTTC. Translating gives CSALTGNEQFF.

In its sample, this clonotype was seen a few times. The genes are TRBV10-3 and TRBJ2-7; 12 positions agree with TRBD2. CDR1 is ENHRY, CDR2 SYGVKD, per germline. The trim removed 4 bases at V and 5 bases at J, leaving 15 bases unmatched. The CDR3 loop spans 18 amino acids. CDR3 in amino acids: CAISGKVASGREINEQYF. For the CDR3, the DNA is TGTGCCATCAGTGGGAAGGTGGCTAGCGGGAGGGAGATTAACGAGCAGTACTTC.

Turning to this clonotype: This may stem from a read error, because a much larger clone lies one nucleotide away. CDR3 sequence (DNA): TGTGCCAGCAGCCCTGGGTTTCCCCAGGGAACTGAAGCTTCCTTT. Its translation: CASSPGFPQGTEASF. This rearrangement joins TRBV11-1 to TRBJ1-1; a weak D match, TRBD1 (5 bases). CDR3 length: 15 amino acids. Germline V CDR1 and CDR2: SGHAT, FQDESV (reference sequence).

As concerns this clonotype: A read error is possible here, since a much larger clone lies one base away. The chain combines TRBV6-2 or TRBV6-3 with TRBJ2-7; tentatively, D is TRBD2 (6 bases). From germline, CDR1 is MNHEY and CDR2 SVGEGT. V was cut by 10 bases and J by 0 bases, with 16 bases left in between. The CDR3 length is 14 residues. CDR3 sequence (DNA): TGTGCCACCATGGAGGGCAGGGACTCCTACGAGCAGTACTTC. As protein: CATMEGRDSYEQYF.

This rearrangement joins TRBV7-9 to TRBJ1-1; the D is unclear. CDR1 SEHNR and CDR2 FQNEAQ come from the germline V gene (reference sequence). The CDR3 has 12 residues. The V end was cut by 2 bases, the J end by 8 bases, with 9 bases between. The CDR3 DNA is TGTGCCAGCAGCTTACCAAAAGGGGAAGCTTTCTTT. Translation: CASSLPKGEAFF.

Ten or more counts support this clonotype. V is TRBV10-3 and J is TRBJ2-5; D is possibly TRBD2 (5 bases). The V gene's germline CDR1 is ENHRY and CDR2 SYGVKD. V was clipped by 4 bases and J by 0 bases, with 15 bases between them. This CDR3 region has 16 residues. The CDR3 bases are TGTGCCATCAGTGGGGAGTCAGGCCGGTACCAAGAGACCCAGTACTTC. It specifies CAISGESGRYQETQYF.

Details on this clonotype: Sequence at one end of the junction differs from germline and may be a read error. This chain connects TRBV11-2 to TRBJ2-2; 8 positions agree with TRBD2. This CDR3 region has 19 residues. The germline V gene has CDR1 SGHAT and CDR2 FQNNGV. CDR3 residues: CASSSFSGMAEMNNGELFF. The CDR3 coding sequence is TGTGCCAGCAGCTCCTTTAGCGGGATGGCAGAAATGAACAACGGGGAGCTGTTTTTT. Variable domain in full (rest from reference TRBV11-2 and TRBJ2-2): EAGVAQSPRYKIIEKRQSVAFWCNPISGHATLYWYQQILGQGPKLLIQFQNNGVVDDSQLPKDRFSAERLKGVDSTLKIQPAKLEDSAVYLCASSSFSGMAEMNNGELFFGEGSRLTVL.

In its sample, this clonotype was seen many times. This chain uses TRBV5-4 with TRBJ1-2, with D tentatively TRBD1 (6 bases). The CDR3 extends over 14 amino acids. Per the germline V gene, CDR1 is SGHNT and CDR2 is YYREEE (reference sequence). V was cut by 1 base and J by 7 bases, with 14 bases left in between. CDR3 DNA: TGTGCCAGCAGCTTGCGGGGGGGCCTTGGTGGCTACACCTTC. Protein: CASSLRGGLGGYTF. Full variable domain (missing parts from reference TRBV5-4 and TRBJ1-2): ETGVTQSPTHLIKTRGQQVTLRCSSQSGHNTVSWYQQALGQGPQFIFQYYREEENGRGNFPPRFSGLQFPNYSSELNVNALELDDSALYLCASSLRGGLGGYTFGSGTRLTVV.